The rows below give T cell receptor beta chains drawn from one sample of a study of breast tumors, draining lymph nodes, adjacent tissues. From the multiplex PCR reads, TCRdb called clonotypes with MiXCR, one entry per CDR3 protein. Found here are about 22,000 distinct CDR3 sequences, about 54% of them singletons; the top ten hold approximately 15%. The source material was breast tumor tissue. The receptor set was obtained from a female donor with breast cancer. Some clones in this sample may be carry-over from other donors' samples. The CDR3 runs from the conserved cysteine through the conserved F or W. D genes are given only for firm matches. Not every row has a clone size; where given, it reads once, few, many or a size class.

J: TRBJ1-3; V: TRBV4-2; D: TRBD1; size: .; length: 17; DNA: TGTGCCAGCAGCCAAGAGGTCTTAGGACAGGGGGAGAACACCATATATTTT; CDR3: CASSQEVLGQGENTIYF
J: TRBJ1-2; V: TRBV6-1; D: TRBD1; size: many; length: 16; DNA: TGTGCCAGCAGGCAAACCGGGACAGGGGCGAACTATGGCTACACCTTC; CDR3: CASRQTGTGANYGYTF
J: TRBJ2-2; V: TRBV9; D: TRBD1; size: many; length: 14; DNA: TGTGCCAGTAGGACAGGGGAAAACACCGGGGAGCTGTTTTTT; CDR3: CASRTGENTGELFF
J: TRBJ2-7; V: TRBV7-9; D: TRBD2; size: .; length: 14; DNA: TGTGCCAGCAGCCCGGGGCCTAGCGGCTACGAGCAGTACTTC; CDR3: CASSPGPSGYEQYF
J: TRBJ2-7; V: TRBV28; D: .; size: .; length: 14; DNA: TGTGCCAGCAGTTTATTACTTGACTCCTACGAGCAGTACTTC; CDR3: CASSLLLDSYEQYF
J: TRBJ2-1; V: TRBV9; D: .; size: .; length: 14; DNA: TGTGCCAGCAGCGTAGGGGTAAAGGGAGCGGAGCAGTTCTTC; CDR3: CASSVGVKGAEQFF
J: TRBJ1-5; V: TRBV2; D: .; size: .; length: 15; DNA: TGTGCCAGCAGCGACAGAGGTCTTAGCAATCAGCCCCAGCATTTT; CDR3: CASSDRGLSNQPQHF
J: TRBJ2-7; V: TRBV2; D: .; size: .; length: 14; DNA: TGTGCCAGCATTTTATCCCTTGGGGCGGTAGAGCAGTACTTC; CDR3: CASILSLGAVEQYF
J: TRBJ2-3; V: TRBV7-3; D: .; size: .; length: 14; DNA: TGTGCCAGCAGCCAAGATCGACAACCAGATACGCAGTATTTT; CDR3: CASSQDRQPDTQYF
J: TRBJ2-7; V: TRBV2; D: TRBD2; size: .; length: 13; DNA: TGTGCCAGCAGTCAGACTAGCGGATACGAGCAGTACTTC; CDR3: CASSQTSGYEQYF
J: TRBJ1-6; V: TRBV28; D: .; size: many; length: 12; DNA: TGTGCCAGCAGTTTAACTAATTCACCCCTCCACTTT; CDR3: CASSLTNSPLHF
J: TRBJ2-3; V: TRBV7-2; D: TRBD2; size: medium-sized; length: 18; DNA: TGTGCCAGCAGCTTCCCACCGGAGCGGGGGGCCAACACAGATACGCAGTATTTT; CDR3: CASSFPPERGANTDTQYF
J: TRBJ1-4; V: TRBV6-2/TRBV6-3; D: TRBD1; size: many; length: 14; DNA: TGTGCCAGCAAGGGCCTCGACAGGGACGAAAAACTGTTTTTT; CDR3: CASKGLDRDEKLFF
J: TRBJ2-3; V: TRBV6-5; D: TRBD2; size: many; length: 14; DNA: TGTGCCAGCACTATGCGGGGGGGGGCAGATACGCAGTATTTT; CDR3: CASTMRGGADTQYF
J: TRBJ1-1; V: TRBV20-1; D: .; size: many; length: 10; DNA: TGCAGTGGCAGACAGGTTGAAGCTTTCTTT; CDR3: CSGRQVEAFF
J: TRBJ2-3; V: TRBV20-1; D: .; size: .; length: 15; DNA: TGCAGTGCAAATCCGGGACTGCTAAGCACAGATACGCAGTATTTT; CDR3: CSANPGLLSTDTQYF
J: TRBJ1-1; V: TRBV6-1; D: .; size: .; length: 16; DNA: TGTGCCAGCAGTGAGGGAGAACAGGGAATGAACACTGAAGCTTTCTTT; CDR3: CASSEGEQGMNTEAFF
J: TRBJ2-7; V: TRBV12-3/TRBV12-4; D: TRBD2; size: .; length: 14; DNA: TGTGCCAGCAGTTGGCTAGCGGGAGGTAACGAGCAGTACTTC; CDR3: CASSWLAGGNEQYF
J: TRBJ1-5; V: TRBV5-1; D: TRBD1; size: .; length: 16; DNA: TGCGCCAGCAGCCCAGGCGGGACAGGGGGCATTCAGCCCCAGCATTTT; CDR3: CASSPGGTGGIQPQHF
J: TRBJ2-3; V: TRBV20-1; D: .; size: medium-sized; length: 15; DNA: TGCAGTGCTAGAGTGGAACACATGGTCACAGATACGCAGTATTTT; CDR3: CSARVEHMVTDTQYF
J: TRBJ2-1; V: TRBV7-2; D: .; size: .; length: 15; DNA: TGTGCCAGCAGCCGCGAAGCTACTCCTGGGAATGAGCAGTTCTTC; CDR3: CASSREATPGNEQFF
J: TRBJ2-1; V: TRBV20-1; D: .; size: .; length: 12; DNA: TGCAGTGCTATCCCGGTGGACAATGAGCAGTTCTTC; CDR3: CSAIPVDNEQFF
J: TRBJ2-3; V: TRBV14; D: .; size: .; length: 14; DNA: TGTGCCAGCAGCCAAGAGCTTAGCACAGATACGCAGTATTTT; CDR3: CASSQELSTDTQYF
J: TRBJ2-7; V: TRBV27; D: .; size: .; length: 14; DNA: TGTGCCAGCAGGGAGGGACGGGGGTACTACGGGCAGTACTTC; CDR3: CASREGRGYYGQYF
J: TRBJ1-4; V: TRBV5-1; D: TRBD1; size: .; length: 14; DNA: TGCGCCAGCAGAACGGGACAGGGGAATGAAAAACTGTTTTTT; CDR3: CASRTGQGNEKLFF
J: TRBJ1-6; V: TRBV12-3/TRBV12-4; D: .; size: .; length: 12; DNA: TGTGCCAGCAGACCCAGGGAGGGACCCCTCCACTTT; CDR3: CASRPREGPLHF
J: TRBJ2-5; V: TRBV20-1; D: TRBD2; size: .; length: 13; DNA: TGCAGTGCTGCTAGCGGGGGGTCAGAGACCCAGTACTTC; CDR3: CSAASGGSETQYF
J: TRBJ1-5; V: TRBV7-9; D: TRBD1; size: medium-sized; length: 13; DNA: TGTGCCAGCAGCTCACAGGGGGATCAGCCCCAGCATTTT; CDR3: CASSSQGDQPQHF
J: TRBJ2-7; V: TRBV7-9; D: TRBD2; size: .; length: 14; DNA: TGTGCCAGCAGCGAAGGACTAGCGGGCTACGAGCAGCACTTC; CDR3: CASSEGLAGYEQHF
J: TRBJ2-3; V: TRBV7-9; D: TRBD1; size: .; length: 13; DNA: TGTGCCAGTCATACAGGGGGCACAGATACGCAGTATTTT; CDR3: CASHTGGTDTQYF
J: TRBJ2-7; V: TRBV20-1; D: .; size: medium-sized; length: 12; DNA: TGCAGTGCTAGAATTAGTTCCTACGAGCAGTACTTC; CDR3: CSARISSYEQYF
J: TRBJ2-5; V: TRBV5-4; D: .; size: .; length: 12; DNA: TGTGCCAGCAGCTTGGTCCAAGAGACCCAGTACTTC; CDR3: CASSLVQETQYF
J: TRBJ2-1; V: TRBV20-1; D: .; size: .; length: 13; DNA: TGCAGTGCTACCCGGGACACGCCGAATGAGCAGTTCTTC; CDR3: CSATRDTPNEQFF
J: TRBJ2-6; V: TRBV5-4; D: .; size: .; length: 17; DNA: TGTGCCAGCAGCACGGGACTTACTCACTCTGGGGCCAACGTCCTGACTTTC; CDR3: CASSTGLTHSGANVLTF
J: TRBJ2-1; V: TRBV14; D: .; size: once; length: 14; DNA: TGTGCCAGCAGCCGAGAACCGACAGCCCCTGAGCAGTTCTTC; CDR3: CASSREPTAPEQFF
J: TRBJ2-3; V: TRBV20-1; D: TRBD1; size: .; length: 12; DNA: TGCAGGGTGACAGGGAATGGGGATACGCAGTATTTT; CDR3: CRVTGNGDTQYF
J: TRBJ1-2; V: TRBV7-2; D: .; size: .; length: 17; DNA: TGTGCCAGCAGCTTAGGAACCCCAGGGGAGCAGTCGGGCGGCTACACCTTC; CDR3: CASSLGTPGEQSGGYTF
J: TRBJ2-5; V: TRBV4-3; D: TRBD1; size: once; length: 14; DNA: TGCGCCAGCAGACACCCGGGACAGAAAGAGACCCAGTACTTC; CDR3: CASRHPGQKETQYF
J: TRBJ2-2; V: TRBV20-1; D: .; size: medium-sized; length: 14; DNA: TGCAGTGCTAGAGACGGGAGGAACACCGGGGAGCTGTTTTTT; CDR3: CSARDGRNTGELFF
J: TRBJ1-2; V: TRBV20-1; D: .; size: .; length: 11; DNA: TGCAGTGCTAGCCGGGGGGAAGGCTACACCTTC; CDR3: CSASRGEGYTF
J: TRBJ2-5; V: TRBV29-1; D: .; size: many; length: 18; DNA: TGCAGCGTTCTGCCCTATGAAGGACTAAACCTCGTTACGGAGACCCAGTACTTC; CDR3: CSVLPYEGLNLVTETQYF